Below are 22 T cell receptor beta chains sequenced from a single sample in a study of OX40 agonist ivuxolimab in advanced cancers. Libraries were prepared by immunoSEQ multiplex PCR; TCRdb keeps only in-frame clonotypes and omits some of them. Of about 94,000 clones in the sample, 87% were seen once. This sample comprised CD4+ or CD8+ T cells sorted from blood, obtained in a trial of the OX40 agonist ivuxolimab. The receptors were gathered from an adult with an advanced solid tumor such as melanoma, head and neck, liver or kidney cancer.

The chain is built from TRBV13 and TRBJ2-7; D possibly corresponds to TRBD1 (6 bases). This CDR3 comprises 14 residues. Per the germline V gene, CDR1 is PRHDT and CDR2 is FYEKMQ (reference sequence). Trimming removed 6 bases from V and 6 bases from J, with 18 bases in between. The CDR3 nucleotides read TGTGCCAGCAGGGCACAGGGAAACCTCGGCGAGCAGTACTTC. It translates to CASRAQGNLGEQYF.

The chain has TRBV5-4 and TRBJ1-2; 8 bases match TRBD1. This CDR3 is 15 amino acids long. Germline V lookup: CDR1 SGHNT, CDR2 YYREEE (reference sequence). J gave up 7 bases and V 2 bases, and 10 bases lay outside the gene matches. CDR3 region: CASSFPRTGSSGYTF. The CDR3 DNA reads TGTGCCAGCAGCTTCCCTCGGACAGGGAGTAGTGGCTACACCTTC.

Only a few counts were recorded for this clone. The chain's CDR3 is CASSQQQGFDEQYF. The CDR3 DNA sequence: TGCGCCAGCAGCCAACAACAGGGCTTCGACGAGCAGTACTTC. J is TRBJ2-7 and V is TRBV4-3; maybe TRBD1 (6 bases). V was trimmed by 2 bases and J by 5 bases, leaving 13 bases between them. Germline loops: CDR1 LGHNA, CDR2 YSLEER. This CDR3 has 14 residues.

The chain employs TRBV6-6 and TRBJ1-5, with 8 bases aligning to TRBD1. The V segment lost 5 bases and the J segment 4 bases; nucleotides outside the gene matches: 7. Germline CDR1 is MNHNY and CDR2 is SVGAGI (reference sequence). CDR3 length equals 15 residues. CDR3 protein: CASSLGQAFNQPQHF. Here the CDR3 DNA reads TGTGCCAGCAGTCTGGGACAGGCCTTTAATCAGCCCCAGCATTTT.

V usage is TRBV5-1 and J usage is TRBJ1-2; tentative D call: TRBD1 (6 bases). The CDR3 length is 13 residues. V gave up 4 bases and J gave up 4 bases, with 11 bases separating them. From germline, CDR1 is SGHRS and CDR2 YFSETQ. The CDR3 DNA reads TGCGCCAGCAGCCTACAGGGAGGCTATGGCTACACCTTC. Encoded protein: CASSLQGGYGYTF.

V gene TRBV18 combines with J gene TRBJ2-3, with D possibly being TRBD1 (5 bases). There are 15 residues in the CDR3. Germline V gene sequence: CDR1 KGHSH, CDR2 LQKENI. V shed 4 bases and J shed 0 bases, with 11 bases lying between them. The CDR3 here is CASSLSTASTDTQYF. The DNA for the CDR3 is TGTGCCAGCTCACTATCGACAGCTAGCACAGATACGCAGTATTTT.

This chain joins TRBV28 and TRBJ1-1; a weak D match, TRBD1 (6 bases). Germline CDR1 is MDHEN and CDR2 is SYDVKM. The V and J ends lost 1 base and 1 base respectively, with 19 bases between them. CDR3 size: 18 residues. CDR3 residues: CASSLSQAWDNQNTEAFF. The CDR3 nucleotides read TGTGCCAGCAGTTTATCTCAGGCCTGGGACAACCAGAACACTGAAGCTTTCTTT.

The chain joins TRBV18 to TRBJ1-3; D gene unclear. The CDR3 is 13 residues long. CDR1 is KGHSH and CDR2 is LQKENI in the germline V gene. Trimming removed 5 bases at V and 8 bases at J, with 13 bases between. The CDR3 loop is CASSEVRGYTIYF. Written as DNA, the CDR3 is TGTGCCAGCTCAGAAGTGCGGGGATACACCATATATTTT.

The rearrangement joins TRBV7-8 to TRBJ2-5, with 7 bases aligning to TRBD2. V shed 3 bases and J 4 bases; nucleotides not matched to a gene: 11. The germline V gene has CDR1 SGHVS and CDR2 FQNEAQ. The CDR3 consists of 16 residues. This CDR3 is CASSLAGAGVGETQYF. Written as DNA, the CDR3 is TGTGCCAGCAGCTTGGCCGGGGCGGGGGTAGGAGAGACCCAGTACTTC.

The V gene is TRBV2, the J gene TRBJ1-4; 7 bases are shared with TRBD1. The CDR3 is 13 residues long. V lost 10 bases to trimming and J lost 2 bases; unmatched junction nucleotides: 4. Per germline, CDR1 SNHLY and CDR2 FYNNEI. For the CDR3, the DNA is TGTGCCACAACACAGGGGACTAATGAAAAACTGTTTTTT. This encodes CATTQGTNEKLFF.

This clone was recorded once. This chain links TRBV6-6 with TRBJ2-1; D is ambiguous. Germline-derived CDR1 and CDR2 are MNHNY and SVGAGI (reference sequence). Trimming took off 7 bases at V and 2 bases at J, with 18 bases between the two ends. This CDR3 has 16 residues. CDR3 residues: CASNGIPIPTYNEQFF. The DNA for the CDR3 is TGTGCCAGCAATGGGATCCCGATCCCCACCTACAATGAGCAGTTCTTC.

The chain carries TRBV11-3 and TRBJ2-3; unclear D gene. The germline gives CDR1 SGHNT, CDR2 YENEEA. CDR3 length: 12 residues. V was trimmed by 5 bases and J by 5 bases, leaving 8 bases between them. CDR3 in amino acids: CASSQQEDTQYF. CDR3 nucleotides: TGTGCCAGCAGCCAGCAGGAAGATACGCAGTATTTT.

This clone has only a few counts. This sequence joins TRBV23-1 and TRBJ2-1, with a tentative D call TRBD1 (6 bases). TRBV23-1 is an open reading frame, and its role is uncertain. This CDR3 comprises 14 residues. Trimming left V 4 bases short and J 5 bases short, with 12 bases between. CDR3 protein: CASSLRGPDNEQFF. The CDR3, as DNA: TGCGCCAGCAGTCTCAGGGGCCCTGACAATGAGCAGTTCTTC.

The chain couples TRBV18 to TRBJ1-1, with D maybe TRBD1 (5 bases). Trimming left V 3 bases short and J 0 bases short, with 17 bases between. This CDR3 has 17 amino acids. Germline CDR1 KGHSH, CDR2 LQKENI. The CDR3 loop reads CASSPSRRGTMNTEAFF. The CDR3 coding sequence is TGTGCCAGCTCACCGTCCCGGCGGGGCACCATGAACACTGAAGCTTTCTTT. The full variable domain, its missing parts supplied by reference TRBV18 and TRBJ1-1, is NAGVMQNPRHLVRRRGQEARLRCSPMKGHSHVYWYRQLPEEGLKFMVYLQKENIIDESGMPKERFSAEFPKEGPSILRIQQVVRGDSAAYFCASSPSRRGTMNTEAFFGQGTRLTVV.

The chain combines TRBV4-2 with TRBJ1-2; 12 bases map to TRBD1. The ends lost 3 bases at V and 8 bases at J; junction bases unmatched: 7. Germline V lookup: CDR1 LGHNA, CDR2 YNFKEQ. The CDR3 has 15 amino acids. The CDR3 nucleotides are TGTGCCAGCAGCCAGACCGGGACAGGGGGCAGGGGCTACACCTTC. As protein: CASSQTGTGGRGYTF.

This chain links TRBV9 with TRBJ2-3; unclear D gene. The CDR3 runs to 12 residues. CDR1 SGDLS and CDR2 YYNGEE come from the germline V gene. The V end lost 3 bases, the J end lost 4 bases, and 6 bases lay between the germline ends. The CDR3 sequence: CASSAPADTQYF. The CDR3 nucleotides are TGTGCCAGCAGCGCACCTGCAGATACGCAGTATTTT.

The V and J genes are TRBV21-1 and TRBJ1-1; the table's D call TRBD1 went unverified against the DNA. TRBV21-1 is reported as a pseudogene. The CDR3 length is 16 residues. The CDR3 reads CASSTPPLSLNTEAFF. The DNA of the CDR3 is TGTGCCAGCAGCACCCCGCCGCTCAGTTTGAACACTGAAGCTTTCTTT.

The chain joins TRBV19 to TRBJ1-2; 7 bases align to TRBD1. The CDR3 consists of 16 residues. Unmatched junction bases numbered 11, after V lost 3 bases and J lost 4 bases. Germline V gene sequence: CDR1 LNHDA, CDR2 SQIVND (reference sequence). CDR3 residues: CASSIIGGGAGYGYTF. Written as DNA, the CDR3 is TGTGCCAGTAGTATTATAGGAGGGGGCGCTGGCTATGGCTACACCTTC.

This CDR3 is CASSSGLGNTGELFF. The CDR3 nucleotides read TGTGCCAGCAGCTCGGGACTAGGGAACACCGGGGAGCTGTTTTTT. The chain joins TRBV11-2 to TRBJ2-2, with TRBD2 identical over 8 bases. CDR3 size: 15 residues. CDR1 and CDR2 from the germline V gene are SGHAT and FQNNGV. V was clipped by 4 bases and J by 1 base; unmatched bases: 2.

J is TRBJ2-7 and V is TRBV7-6, with TRBD2 matching over 10 bases. Germline assignment: CDR1 SGHVS and CDR2 FNYEAQ. CDR3 length: 17 residues. The V and J ends lost 0 bases and 0 bases, in that order; junction bases with no gene match: 5. Here the CDR3 DNA reads TGTGCCAGCAGCTTAGCTAGCGGGGGGTCTAACTCCTACGAGCAGTACTTC. Its protein is CASSLASGGSNSYEQYF.

The chain joins TRBV11-3 to TRBJ1-1, with D possibly being TRBD1 (5 bases). In germline, CDR1 is SGHNT, CDR2 YENEEA. This CDR3 spans 14 amino acids. V lost 5 bases, J lost 5 bases, and 15 bases lay in between. Here the CDR3 reads CASSPAGPGTEAFF. As DNA, the CDR3 is TGTGCCAGCAGCCCAGCGGGGCCGGGAACTGAAGCTTTCTTT.

V usage is TRBV18 and J usage is TRBJ2-7, with D maybe TRBD2 (5 bases). V lost 4 bases and J 2 bases, leaving 18 bases between the germline ends. Germline V gene sequence: CDR1 KGHSH, CDR2 LQKENI. The CDR3 consists of 16 residues. The CDR3 here is CASSLASGPTTYEQYF. In nucleotides, the CDR3 is TGTGCCAGCTCACTCGCAAGCGGACCAACAACCTACGAGCAGTACTTC.